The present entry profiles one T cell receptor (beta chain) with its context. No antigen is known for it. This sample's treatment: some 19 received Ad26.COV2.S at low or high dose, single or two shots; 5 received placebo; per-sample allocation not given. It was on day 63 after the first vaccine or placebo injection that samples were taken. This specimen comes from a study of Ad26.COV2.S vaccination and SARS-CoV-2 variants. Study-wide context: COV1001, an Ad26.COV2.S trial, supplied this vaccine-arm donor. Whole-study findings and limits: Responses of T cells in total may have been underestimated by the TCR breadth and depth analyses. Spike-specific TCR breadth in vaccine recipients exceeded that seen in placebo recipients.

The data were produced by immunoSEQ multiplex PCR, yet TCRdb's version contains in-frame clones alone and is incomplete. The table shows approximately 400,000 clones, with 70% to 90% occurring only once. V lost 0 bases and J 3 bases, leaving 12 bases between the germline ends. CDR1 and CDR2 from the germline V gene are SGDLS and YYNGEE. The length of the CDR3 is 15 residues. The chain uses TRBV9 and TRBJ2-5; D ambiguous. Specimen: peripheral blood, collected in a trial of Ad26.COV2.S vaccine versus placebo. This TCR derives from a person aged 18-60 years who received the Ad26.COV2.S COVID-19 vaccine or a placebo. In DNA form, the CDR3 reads TGTGCCAGCAGCGTAGATGGATCGGTAGAAGAGACCCAGTACTTC. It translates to CASSVDGSVEETQYF.